This entry concerns a single T cell receptor (beta chain). What it binds is unknown. The sample belongs to a study of shared clonotypes between healthy human individuals. Whole-study context: The plates for each donor numbered three CD4 naive, three CD4 memory, two CD8 naive and one CD8 memory. Study results and caveats: Shared clonotypes: 4.5% to 5% naive CD4, around 4% naive CD8, around 2.2% memory CD4, under 0.5% memory CD8. Rarefaction revealed incomplete sorted-subset sequencing despite large depth.

The material for each subset, its genomic DNA, was split evenly across several immunoSEQ plates. Sequencing was performed with immunoSEQ multiplex PCR; in TCRdb, only in-frame clones are kept and a portion is missing. The sample has about 680,000 clones; more than 70% are singletons. V lost 3 bases and J lost 4; bases outside the gene matches: 4. The CDR3 sequence is 15 residues long. CDR1 is SGHTA and CDR2 is FQGNSA in the germline V gene. V gene TRBV7-2 combines with J gene TRBJ2-1, with 9 bases lining up with TRBD2. The origin of this receptor is a woman aged 25 to 39 in good health. The sequencing input was memory CD4+ T cells sorted from blood. Described subset: CD45RA-negative fraction. CDR3 loop: CASSLWTSEYNEQFF. Written as DNA, the CDR3 is TGTGCCAGCAGCTTGTGGACTAGCGAGTACAATGAGCAGTTCTTC.